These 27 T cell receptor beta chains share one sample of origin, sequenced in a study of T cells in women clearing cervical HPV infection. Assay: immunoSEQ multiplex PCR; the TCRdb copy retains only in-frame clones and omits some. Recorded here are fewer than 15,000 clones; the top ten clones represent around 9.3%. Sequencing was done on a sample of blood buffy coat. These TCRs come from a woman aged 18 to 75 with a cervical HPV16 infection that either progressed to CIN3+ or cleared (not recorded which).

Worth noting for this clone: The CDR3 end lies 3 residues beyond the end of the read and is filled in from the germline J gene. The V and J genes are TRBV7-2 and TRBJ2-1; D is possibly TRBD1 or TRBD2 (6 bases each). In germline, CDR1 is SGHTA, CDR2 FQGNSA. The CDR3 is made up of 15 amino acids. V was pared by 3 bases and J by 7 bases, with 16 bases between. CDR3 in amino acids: CASSFTGGTINEQFF. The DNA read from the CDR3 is TGTGCCAGCAGCTTCACAGGAGGGACAATTAATGAG.

CDR3 DNA, as far as it was read: TGTGCCAGAAGCCCATCCACGGACTCCGCGAACACCGGGGAG. Protein product: CARSPSTDSANTGE. The whole CDR3 region reads CARSPSTDSANTGELFF. The chain is built from TRBV5-3 and TRBJ2-2; D might be TRBD2 (5 bases). The read terminates 3 residues before the CDR3 end, so the remaining end is supplied by the germline J gene. TRBV5-3 is noted as an ORF with a role that remains uncertain. V shed 4 bases and J shed 0 bases, with 16 bases lying between them. This CDR3 has 17 amino acids.

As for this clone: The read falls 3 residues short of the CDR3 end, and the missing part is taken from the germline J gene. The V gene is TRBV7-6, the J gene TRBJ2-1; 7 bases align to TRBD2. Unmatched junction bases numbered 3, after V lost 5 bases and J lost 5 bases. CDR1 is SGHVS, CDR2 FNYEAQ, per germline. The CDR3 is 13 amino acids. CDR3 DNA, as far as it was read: TGTGCCAGCAGCCCCGGGACTAACAATGAG. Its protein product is CASSPGTNNE. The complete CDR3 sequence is CASSPGTNNEQFF.

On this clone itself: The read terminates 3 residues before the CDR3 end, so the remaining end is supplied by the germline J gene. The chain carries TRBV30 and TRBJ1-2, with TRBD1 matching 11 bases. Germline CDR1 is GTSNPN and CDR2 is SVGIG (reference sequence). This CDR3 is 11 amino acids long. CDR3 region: CACGTGGGYTF. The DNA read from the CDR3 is TGTGCCTGTGGGACAGGGGGAGGC.

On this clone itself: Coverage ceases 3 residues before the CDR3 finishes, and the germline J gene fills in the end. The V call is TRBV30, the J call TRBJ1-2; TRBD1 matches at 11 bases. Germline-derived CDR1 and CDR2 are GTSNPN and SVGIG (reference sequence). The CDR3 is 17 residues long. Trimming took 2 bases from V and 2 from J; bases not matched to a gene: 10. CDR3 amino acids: CAWSRTGTGGRNYGYTF. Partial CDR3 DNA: TGTGCCTGGAGTAGAACCGGGACAGGGGGGAGAAACTATGGC.

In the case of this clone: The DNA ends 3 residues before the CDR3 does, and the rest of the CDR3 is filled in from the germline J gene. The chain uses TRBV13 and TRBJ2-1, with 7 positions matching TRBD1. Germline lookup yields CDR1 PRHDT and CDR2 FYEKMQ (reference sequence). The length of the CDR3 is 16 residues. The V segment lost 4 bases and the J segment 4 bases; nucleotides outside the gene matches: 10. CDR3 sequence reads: CASSSGTAQQYNEQFF. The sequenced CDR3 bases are TGTGCCAGCAGCTCCGGGACAGCCCAGCAATACAATGAG.

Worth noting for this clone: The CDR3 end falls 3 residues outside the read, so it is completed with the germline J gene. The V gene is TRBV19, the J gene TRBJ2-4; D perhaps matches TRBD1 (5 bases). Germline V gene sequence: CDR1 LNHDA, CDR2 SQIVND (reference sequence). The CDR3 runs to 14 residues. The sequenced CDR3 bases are TGTGCCAGTAGTATAGGGGGCATGAACTATGGT. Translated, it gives CASSIGGMNYG. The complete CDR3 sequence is CASSIGGMNYGQYF.

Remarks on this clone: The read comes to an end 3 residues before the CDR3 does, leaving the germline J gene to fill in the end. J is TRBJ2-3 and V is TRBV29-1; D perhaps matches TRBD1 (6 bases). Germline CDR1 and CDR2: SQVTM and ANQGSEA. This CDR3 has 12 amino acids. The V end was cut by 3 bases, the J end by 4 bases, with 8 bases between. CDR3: CSVEGASDTQYF. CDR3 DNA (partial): TGCAGCGTTGAGGGGGCCTCAGATACG.

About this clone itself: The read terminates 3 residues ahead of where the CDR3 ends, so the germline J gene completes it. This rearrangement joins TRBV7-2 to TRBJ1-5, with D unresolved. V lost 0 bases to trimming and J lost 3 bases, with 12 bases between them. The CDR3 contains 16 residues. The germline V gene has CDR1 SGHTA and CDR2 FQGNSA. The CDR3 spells CASSLAHIDSNQPQHF. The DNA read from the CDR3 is TGTGCCAGCAGCTTAGCGCATATAGACTCCAATCAGCCC.

The sequenced CDR3 bases are TGCAGTGCTAGTAGGACTAGCGGGGGGGCCACAAGAGAGACC. Amino acid sequence: CSASRTSGGATRET. The CDR3 in full is CSASRTSGGATRETQYF. J is TRBJ2-5 and V is TRBV20-1; 15 positions match TRBD2. The read ends 3 residues shy of where the CDR3 ends; the end is completed using the germline J gene. The CDR3 is made up of 17 amino acids. The V and J ends lost 3 bases and 4 bases, in that order; junction bases with no gene match: 9. Germline-derived CDR1 and CDR2 are DFQATT and SNEGSKA (reference sequence).

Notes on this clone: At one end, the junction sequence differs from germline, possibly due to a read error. The DNA read from the CDR3 is TGTGCCAGCAGCCCCCTCGAGGGGGCTAAAGAAAAA. Amino acid sequence: CASSPLEGAKEK. The full CDR3 reads CASSPLEGAKEKLFF. The V call is TRBV7-9, the J call TRBJ1-4; TRBD1 aligns across 7 bases. The read finishes 3 residues shy of the CDR3 end, and the germline J gene is used to complete it. The germline V gene encodes CDR1 SEHNR and CDR2 FQNEAQ (reference sequence). The CDR3 loop spans 15 amino acids.

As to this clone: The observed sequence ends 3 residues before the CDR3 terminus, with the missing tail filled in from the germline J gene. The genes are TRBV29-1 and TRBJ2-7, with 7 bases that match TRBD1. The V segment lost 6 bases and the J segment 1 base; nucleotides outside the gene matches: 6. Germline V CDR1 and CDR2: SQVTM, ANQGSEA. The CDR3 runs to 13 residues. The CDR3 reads CSVVVTGSYEQYF. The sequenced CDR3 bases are TGCAGCGTGGTTGTGACAGGGTCCTACGAG.

Incomplete CDR3 DNA: TGTGCCAGCTCACTAGCGGGGGGGACCTACAATGAC. Amino acids: CASSLAGGTYND. The full CDR3 protein is CASSLAGGTYNDYTF. This rearrangement joins TRBV18 to TRBJ1-2; D perhaps matches TRBD1 (5 bases). With the read ending 3 residues before the CDR3 end, the germline J gene is used to fill in that end. The CDR3 covers 15 residues. CDR1 and CDR2 from the germline V gene are KGHSH and LQKENI. The whole variable domain, filled in from reference TRBV18 and TRBJ1-2, reads NAGVMQNPRHLVRRRGQEARLRCSPMKGHSHVYWYRQLPEEGLKFMVYLQKENIIDESGMPKERFSAEFPKEGPSILRIQQVVRGDSAAYFCASSLAGGTYNDYTFGSGTRLTVV.

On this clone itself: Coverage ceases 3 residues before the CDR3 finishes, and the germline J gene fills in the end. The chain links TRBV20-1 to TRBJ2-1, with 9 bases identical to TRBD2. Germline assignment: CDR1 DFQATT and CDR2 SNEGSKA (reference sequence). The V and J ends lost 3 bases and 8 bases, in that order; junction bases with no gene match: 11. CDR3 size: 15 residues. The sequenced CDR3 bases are TGCAGTGCTAGTATGGCTAGCGGGGTCAGGGATGAG. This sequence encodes CSASMASGVRDE. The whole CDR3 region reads CSASMASGVRDEQFF.

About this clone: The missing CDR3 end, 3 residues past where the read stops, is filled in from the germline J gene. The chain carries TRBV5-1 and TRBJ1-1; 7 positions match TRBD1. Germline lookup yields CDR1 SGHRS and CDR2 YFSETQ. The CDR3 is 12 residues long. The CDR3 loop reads CASSGRQGRAFF. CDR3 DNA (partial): TGCGCCAGCAGCGGCCGACAGGGCCGG.

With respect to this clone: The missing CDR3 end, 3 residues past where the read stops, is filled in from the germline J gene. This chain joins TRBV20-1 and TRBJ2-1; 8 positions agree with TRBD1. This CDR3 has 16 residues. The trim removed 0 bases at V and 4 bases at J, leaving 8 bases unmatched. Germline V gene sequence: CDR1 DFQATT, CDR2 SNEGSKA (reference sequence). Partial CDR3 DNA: TGCAGTGCTAGAGATAGGCGGACAGGGCAGTACAATGAG. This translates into CSARDRRTGQYNE. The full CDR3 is CSARDRRTGQYNEQFF.

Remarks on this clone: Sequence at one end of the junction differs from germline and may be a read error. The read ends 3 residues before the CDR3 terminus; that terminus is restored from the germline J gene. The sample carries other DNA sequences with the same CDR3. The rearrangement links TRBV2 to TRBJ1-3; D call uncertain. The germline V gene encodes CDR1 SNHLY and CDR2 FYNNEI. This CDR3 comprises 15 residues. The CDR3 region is CASSATPSSGNTIYF. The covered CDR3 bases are TGTGCCAGCAGTGCGACACCCAGCTCTGGAAACACA.

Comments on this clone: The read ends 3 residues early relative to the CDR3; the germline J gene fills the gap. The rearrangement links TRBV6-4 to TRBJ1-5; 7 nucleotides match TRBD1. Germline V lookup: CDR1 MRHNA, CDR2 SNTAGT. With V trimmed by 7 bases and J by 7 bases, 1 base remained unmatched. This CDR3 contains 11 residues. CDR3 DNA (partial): TGTGCCAGCATACAGGGGCAGCCC. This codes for CASIQGQP. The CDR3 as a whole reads CASIQGQPQHF.

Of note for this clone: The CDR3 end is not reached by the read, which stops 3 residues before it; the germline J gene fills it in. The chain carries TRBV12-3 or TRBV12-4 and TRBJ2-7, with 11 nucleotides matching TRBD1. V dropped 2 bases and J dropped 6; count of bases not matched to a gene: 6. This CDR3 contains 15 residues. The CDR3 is CASSLRTGGVGEQYF. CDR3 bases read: TGTGCCAGCAGTTTAAGGACAGGGGGCGTCGGCGAG.

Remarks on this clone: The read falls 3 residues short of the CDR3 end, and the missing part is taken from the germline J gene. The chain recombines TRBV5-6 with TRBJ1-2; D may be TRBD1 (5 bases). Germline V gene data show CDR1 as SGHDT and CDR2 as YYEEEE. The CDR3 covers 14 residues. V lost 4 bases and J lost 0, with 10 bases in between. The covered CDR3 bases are TGTGCCAGCAGCCCCGAGGGGACTAACTATGGC. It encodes CASSPEGTNYG. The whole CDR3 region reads CASSPEGTNYGYTF.

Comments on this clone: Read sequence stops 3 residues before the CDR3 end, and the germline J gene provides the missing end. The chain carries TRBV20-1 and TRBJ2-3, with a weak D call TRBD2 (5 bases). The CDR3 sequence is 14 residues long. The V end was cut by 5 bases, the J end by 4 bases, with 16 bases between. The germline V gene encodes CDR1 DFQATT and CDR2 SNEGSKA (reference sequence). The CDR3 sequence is CSASRTEPADTQYF. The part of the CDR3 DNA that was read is TGCAGTGCTTCCAGGACTGAGCCGGCAGATACG.

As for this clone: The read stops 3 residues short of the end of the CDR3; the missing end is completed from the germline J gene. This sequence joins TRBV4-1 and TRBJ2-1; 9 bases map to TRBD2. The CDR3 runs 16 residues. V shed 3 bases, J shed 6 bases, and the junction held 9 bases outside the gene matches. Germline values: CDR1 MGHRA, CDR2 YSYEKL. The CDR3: CASSHESGGLFNEQFF. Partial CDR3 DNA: TGCGCCAGCAGCCACGAAAGCGGGGGGCTCTTCAATGAG.

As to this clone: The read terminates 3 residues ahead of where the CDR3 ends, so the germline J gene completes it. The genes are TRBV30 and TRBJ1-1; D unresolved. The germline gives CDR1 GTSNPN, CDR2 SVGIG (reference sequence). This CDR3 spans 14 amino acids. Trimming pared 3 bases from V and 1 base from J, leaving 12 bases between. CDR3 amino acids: CAWRPPGRNTEAFF. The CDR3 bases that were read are TGTGCCTGGAGACCCCCGGGGAGGAACACTGAA.

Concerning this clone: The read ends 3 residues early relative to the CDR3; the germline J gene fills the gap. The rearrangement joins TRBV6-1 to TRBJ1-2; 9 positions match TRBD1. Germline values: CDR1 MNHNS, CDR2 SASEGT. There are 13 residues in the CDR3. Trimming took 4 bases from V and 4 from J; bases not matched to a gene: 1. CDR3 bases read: TGTGCCAGCAGTGGACAGGGGGGCTATGGC. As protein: CASSGQGGYG. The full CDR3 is CASSGQGGYGYTF.

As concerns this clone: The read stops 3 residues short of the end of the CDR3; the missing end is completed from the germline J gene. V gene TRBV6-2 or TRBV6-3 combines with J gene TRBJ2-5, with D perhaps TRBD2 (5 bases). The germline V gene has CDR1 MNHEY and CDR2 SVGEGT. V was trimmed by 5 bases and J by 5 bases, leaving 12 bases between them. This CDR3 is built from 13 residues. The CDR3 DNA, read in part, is TGTGCCAGCAGTACGGGGTCCTGGGAGACC. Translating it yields CASSTGSWET. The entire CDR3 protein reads CASSTGSWETQYF.

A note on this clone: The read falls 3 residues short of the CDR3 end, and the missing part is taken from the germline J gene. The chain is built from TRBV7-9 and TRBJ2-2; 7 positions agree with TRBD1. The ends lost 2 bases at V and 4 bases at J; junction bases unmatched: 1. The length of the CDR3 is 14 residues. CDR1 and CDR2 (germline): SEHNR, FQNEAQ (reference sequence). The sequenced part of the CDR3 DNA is TGTGCCAGCAGCTTACGGACAGGCACCGGGGAG. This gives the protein CASSLRTGTGE. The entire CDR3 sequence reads CASSLRTGTGELFF.

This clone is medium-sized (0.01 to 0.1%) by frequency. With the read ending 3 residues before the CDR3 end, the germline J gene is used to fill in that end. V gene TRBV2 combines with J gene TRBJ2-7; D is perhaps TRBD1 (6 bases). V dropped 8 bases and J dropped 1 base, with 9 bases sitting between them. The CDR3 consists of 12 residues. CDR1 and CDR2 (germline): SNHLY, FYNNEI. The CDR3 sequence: CASGTGSYEQYF. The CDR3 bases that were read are TGTGCCAGCGGCACAGGGTCCTACGAG.